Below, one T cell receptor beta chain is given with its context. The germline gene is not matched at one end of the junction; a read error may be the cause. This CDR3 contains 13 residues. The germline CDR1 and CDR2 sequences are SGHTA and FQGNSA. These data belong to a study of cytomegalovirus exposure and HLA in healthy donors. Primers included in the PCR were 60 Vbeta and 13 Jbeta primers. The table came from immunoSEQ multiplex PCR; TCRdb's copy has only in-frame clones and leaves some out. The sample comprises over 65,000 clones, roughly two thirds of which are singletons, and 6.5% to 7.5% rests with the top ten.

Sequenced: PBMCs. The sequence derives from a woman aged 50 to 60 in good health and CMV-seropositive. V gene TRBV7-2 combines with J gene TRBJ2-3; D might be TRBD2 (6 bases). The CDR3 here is CASSFTSKDTQYF. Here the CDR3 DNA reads TGTGCCAGCAGCTTTACTAGCAAAGATACGCAGTATTTT. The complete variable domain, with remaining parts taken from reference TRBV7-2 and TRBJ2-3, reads GAGVSQSPSNKVTEKGKDVELRCDPISGHTALYWYRQSLGQGLEFLIYFQGNSAPDKSGLPSDRFSAERTGGSVSTLTIQRTQQEDSAVYLCASSFTSKDTQYFGPGTRLTVL.